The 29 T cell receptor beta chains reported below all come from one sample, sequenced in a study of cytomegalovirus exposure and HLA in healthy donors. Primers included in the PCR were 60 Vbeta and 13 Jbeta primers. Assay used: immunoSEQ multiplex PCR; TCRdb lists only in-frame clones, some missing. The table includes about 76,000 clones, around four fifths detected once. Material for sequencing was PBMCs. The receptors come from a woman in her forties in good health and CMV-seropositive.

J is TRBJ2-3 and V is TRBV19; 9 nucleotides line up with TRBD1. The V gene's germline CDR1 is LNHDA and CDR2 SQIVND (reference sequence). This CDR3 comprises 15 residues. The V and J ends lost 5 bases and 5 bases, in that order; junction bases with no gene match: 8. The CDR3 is CASSLQTGGVDTQYF. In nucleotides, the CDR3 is TGTGCCAGTAGTCTCCAGACAGGGGGGGTAGATACGCAGTATTTT.

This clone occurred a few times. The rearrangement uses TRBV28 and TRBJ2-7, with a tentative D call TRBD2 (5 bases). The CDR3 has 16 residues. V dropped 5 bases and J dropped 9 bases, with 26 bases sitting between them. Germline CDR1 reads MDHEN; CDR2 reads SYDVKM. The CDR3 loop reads CASSPTYVAGRERQYF. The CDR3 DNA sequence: TGTGCCAGCAGTCCCACCTACGTGGCGGGTCGAGAAAGGCAGTACTTC.

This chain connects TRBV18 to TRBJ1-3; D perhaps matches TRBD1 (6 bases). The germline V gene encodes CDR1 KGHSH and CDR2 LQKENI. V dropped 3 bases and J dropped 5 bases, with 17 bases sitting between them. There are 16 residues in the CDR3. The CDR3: CASSPNFGQFRNTIYF. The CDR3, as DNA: TGTGCCAGCTCACCTAACTTCGGACAGTTCCGAAACACCATATATTTT.

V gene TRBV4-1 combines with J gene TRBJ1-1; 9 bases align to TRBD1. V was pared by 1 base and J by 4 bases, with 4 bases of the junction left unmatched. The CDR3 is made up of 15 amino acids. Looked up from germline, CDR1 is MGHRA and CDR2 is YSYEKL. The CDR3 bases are TGCGCCAGCAGCCAAGTCCGGACAGGGGCCACTGAAGCTTTCTTT. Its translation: CASSQVRTGATEAFF.

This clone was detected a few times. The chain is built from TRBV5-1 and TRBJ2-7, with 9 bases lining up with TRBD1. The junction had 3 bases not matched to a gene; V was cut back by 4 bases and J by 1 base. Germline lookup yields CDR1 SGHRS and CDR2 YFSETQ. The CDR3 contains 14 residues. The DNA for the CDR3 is TGCGCCAGCAGCGAGACAGGGGGATCCTACGAGCAGTACTTC. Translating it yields CASSETGGSYEQYF.

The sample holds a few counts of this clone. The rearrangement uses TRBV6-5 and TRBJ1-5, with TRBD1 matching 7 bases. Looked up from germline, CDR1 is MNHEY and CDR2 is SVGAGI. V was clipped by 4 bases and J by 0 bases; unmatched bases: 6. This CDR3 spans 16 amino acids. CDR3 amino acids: CASSSRTGPSNQPQHF. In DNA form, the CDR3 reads TGTGCCAGCAGTTCCAGGACAGGACCTAGCAATCAGCCCCAGCATTTT.

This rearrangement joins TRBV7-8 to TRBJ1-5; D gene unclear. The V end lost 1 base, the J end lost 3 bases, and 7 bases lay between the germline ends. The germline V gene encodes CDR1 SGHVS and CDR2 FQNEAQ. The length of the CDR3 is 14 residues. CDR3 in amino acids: CASSLELNNQPQHF. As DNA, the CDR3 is TGTGCCAGCAGCTTAGAATTAAACAATCAGCCCCAGCATTTT.

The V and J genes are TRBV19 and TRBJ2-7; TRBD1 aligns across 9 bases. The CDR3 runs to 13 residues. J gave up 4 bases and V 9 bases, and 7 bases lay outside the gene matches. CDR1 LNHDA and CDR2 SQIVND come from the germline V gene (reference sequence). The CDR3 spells CASGTGQGYEQYF. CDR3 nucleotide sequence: TGTGCCAGCGGGACAGGGCAAGGGTACGAGCAGTACTTC. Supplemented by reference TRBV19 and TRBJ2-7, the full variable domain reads DGGITQSPKYLFRKEGQNVTLSCEQNLNHDAMYWYRQDPGQGLRLIYYSQIVNDFQKGDIAEGYSVSREKKESFPLTVTSAQKNPTAFYLCASGTGQGYEQYFGPGTRLTVT.

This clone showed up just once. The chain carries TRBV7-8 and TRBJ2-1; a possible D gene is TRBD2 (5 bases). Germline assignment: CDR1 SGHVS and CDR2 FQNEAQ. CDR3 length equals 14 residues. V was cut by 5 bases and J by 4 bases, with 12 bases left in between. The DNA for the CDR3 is TGTGCCAGCAGCCTCCGGGGAGCGTACAATGAGCAGTTCTTC. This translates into CASSLRGAYNEQFF.

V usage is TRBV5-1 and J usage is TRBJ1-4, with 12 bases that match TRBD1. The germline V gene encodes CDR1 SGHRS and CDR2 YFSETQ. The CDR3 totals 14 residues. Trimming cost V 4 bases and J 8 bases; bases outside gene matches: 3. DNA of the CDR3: TGCGCCAGCAGCATAGGGACAGGGGGCGAAAAACTGTTTTTT. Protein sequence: CASSIGTGGEKLFF. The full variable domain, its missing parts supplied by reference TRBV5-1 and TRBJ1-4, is KAGVTQTPRYLIKTRGQQVTLSCSPISGHRSVSWYQQTPGQGLQFLFEYFSETQRNKGNFPGRFSGRQFSNSRSEMNVSTLELGDSALYLCASSIGTGGEKLFFGSGTQLSVL.

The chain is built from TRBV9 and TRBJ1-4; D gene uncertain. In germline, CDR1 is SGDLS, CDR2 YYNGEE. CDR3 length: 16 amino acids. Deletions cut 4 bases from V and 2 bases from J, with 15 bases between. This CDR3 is CASSPRGRRTNEKLFF. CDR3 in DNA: TGTGCCAGCAGCCCCCGTGGAAGGAGGACTAATGAAAAACTGTTTTTT.

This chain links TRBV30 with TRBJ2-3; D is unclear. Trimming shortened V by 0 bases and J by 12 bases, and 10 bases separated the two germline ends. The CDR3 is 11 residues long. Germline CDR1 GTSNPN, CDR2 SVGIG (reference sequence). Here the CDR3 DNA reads TGTGCCTGGAGTGTAGCCTCCATCCAGTATTTT. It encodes CAWSVASIQYF.

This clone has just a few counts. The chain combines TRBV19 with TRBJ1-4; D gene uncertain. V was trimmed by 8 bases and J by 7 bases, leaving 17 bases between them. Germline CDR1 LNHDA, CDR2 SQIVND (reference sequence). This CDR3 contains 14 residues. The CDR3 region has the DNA TGTGCCAGTCAGAGGGAGTTGGGTCTTGAAAAACTGTTTTTT. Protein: CASQRELGLEKLFF.

The DNA of the CDR3 is TGTGCCAGCAGTGAAGAGAGGTCAGGGGGCCGATCACCCCTCCACTTT. Translated, it gives CASSEERSGGRSPLHF. This chain connects TRBV6-1 to TRBJ1-6; 8 bases match TRBD1. J was trimmed by 10 bases and V by 1 base; bases with no gene match: 9. Germline V gives CDR1 MNHNS, CDR2 SASEGT. This CDR3 has 16 amino acids.

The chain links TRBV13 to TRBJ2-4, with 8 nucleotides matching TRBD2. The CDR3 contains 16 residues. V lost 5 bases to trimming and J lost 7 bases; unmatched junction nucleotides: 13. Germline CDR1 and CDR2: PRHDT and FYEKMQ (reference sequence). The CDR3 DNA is TGTGCCAGCAGCCCCTCCGGGGGGGCCGTGTGGAACATTCAGTACTTC. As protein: CASSPSGGAVWNIQYF.

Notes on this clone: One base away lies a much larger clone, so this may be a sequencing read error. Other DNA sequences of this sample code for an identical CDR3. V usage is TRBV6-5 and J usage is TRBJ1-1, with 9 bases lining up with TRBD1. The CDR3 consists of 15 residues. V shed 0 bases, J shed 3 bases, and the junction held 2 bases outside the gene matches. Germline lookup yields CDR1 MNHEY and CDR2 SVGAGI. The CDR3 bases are TGTGCCAGCAGTTACTCGAGACAGGGGGACACTGAAGCTTTCTTT. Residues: CASSYSRQGDTEAFF.

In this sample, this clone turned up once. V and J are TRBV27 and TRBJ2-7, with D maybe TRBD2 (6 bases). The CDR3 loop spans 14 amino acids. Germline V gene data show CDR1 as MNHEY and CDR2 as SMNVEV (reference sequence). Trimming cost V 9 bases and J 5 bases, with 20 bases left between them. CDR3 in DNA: TGTGCCAGTCGGGCGACGGGGGAGGTCCACGAGCAGTACTTC. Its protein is CASRATGEVHEQYF.

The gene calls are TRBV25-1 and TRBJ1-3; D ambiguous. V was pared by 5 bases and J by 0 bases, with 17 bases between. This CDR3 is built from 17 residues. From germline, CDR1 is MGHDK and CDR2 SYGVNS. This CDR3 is CASSSTPHSNSGNTIYF. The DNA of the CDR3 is TGTGCCAGCAGTTCTACGCCCCACAGTAACTCTGGAAACACCATATATTTT.

The CDR3: CASSELTMTSGLIGELFF. CDR3 sequence (DNA): TGTGCCAGCAGCGAATTAACAATGACTAGCGGGTTAATCGGGGAGCTGTTTTTT. The chain recombines TRBV4-2 with TRBJ2-2; 10 positions agree with TRBD2. The CDR3 totals 18 residues. The germline CDR1 and CDR2 sequences are LGHNA and YNFKEQ. The trim removed 5 bases at V and 7 bases at J, leaving 16 bases unmatched.

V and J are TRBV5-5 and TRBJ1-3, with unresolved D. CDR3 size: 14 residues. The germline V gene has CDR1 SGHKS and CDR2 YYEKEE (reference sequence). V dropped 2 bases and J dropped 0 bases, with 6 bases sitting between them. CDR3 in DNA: TGTGCCAGCAGCTTTGTCGTCTCTGGAAACACCATATATTTT. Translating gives CASSFVVSGNTIYF. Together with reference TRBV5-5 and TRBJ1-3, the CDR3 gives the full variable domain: DAGVTQSPTHLIKTRGQQVTLRCSPISGHKSVSWYQQVLGQGPQFIFQYYEKEERGRGNFPDRFSARQFPNYSSELNVNALLLGDSALYLCASSFVVSGNTIYFGEGSWLTVV.

The CDR3 nucleotides read TGCAGCGTGGGACAGGGAAAAACTGAAGCTTTCTTT. Translated, it gives CSVGQGKTEAFF. This rearrangement joins TRBV29-1 to TRBJ1-1, with TRBD1 matching over 9 bases. This CDR3 comprises 12 residues. V lost 6 bases, J lost 5 bases, and 4 bases stayed unmatched. From germline, CDR1 is SQVTM and CDR2 ANQGSEA.

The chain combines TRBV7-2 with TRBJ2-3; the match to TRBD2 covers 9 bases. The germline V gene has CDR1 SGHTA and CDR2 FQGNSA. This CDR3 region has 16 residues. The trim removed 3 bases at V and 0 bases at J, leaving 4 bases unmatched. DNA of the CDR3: TGTGCCAGCAGCTTGCGACTAGCGGCTAGCACAGATACGCAGTATTTT. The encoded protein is CASSLRLAASTDTQYF.

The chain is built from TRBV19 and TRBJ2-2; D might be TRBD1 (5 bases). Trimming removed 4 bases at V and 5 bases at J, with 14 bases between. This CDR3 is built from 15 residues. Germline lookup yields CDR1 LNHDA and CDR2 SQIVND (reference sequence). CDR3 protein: CASSKWARATGELFF. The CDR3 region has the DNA TGTGCCAGTAGTAAATGGGCCAGGGCAACCGGGGAGCTGTTTTTT.

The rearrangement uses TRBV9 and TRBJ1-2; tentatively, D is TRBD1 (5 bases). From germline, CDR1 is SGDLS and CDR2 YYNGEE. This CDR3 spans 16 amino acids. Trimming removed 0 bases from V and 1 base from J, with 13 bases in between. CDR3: CASSVGGQIDNYGYTF. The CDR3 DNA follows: TGTGCCAGCAGCGTAGGGGGCCAGATCGATAACTATGGCTACACCTTC.

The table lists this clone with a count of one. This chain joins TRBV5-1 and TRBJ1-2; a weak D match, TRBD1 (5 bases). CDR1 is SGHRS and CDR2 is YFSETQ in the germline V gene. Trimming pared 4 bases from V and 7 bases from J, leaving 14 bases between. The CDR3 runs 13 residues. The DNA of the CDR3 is TGCGCCAGCAGCCAGGCGGGGGTATTTGGCTACACCTTC. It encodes CASSQAGVFGYTF.

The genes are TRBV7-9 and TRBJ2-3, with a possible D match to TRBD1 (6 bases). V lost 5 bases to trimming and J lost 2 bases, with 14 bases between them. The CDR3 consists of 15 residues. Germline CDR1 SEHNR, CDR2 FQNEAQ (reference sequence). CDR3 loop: CASSRVDSYTDTQYF. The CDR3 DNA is TGTGCCAGCAGCAGAGTGGACAGCTACACAGATACGCAGTATTTT.

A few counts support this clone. The CDR3 here is CASISRRRGGPYNEQFF. CDR3 DNA sequence: TGTGCCAGCATCAGTAGGCGGCGGGGGGGCCCCTACAATGAGCAGTTCTTC. The chain combines TRBV2 with TRBJ2-1; 9 bases agree with TRBD2. This CDR3 is 17 amino acids long. After removal of 7 bases from V and 2 bases from J, the junction contained 12 bases not matched to a gene. Germline V gene data show CDR1 as SNHLY and CDR2 as FYNNEI. Filled out from reference TRBV2 and TRBJ2-1, the complete variable domain reads EPEVTQTPSHQVTQMGQEVILRCVPISNHLYFYWYRQILGQKVEFLVSFYNNEISEKSEIFDDQFSVERPDGSNFTLKIRSTKLEDSAMYFCASISRRRGGPYNEQFFGPGTRLTVL.

The CDR3 sequence is CASSRTGSDYGYTF. The CDR3 DNA sequence: TGTGCCAGCAGCAGGACAGGCTCTGACTATGGCTACACCTTC. This chain links TRBV7-2 with TRBJ1-2; 7 bases align to TRBD1. The CDR3 loop spans 14 amino acids. The germline CDR1 and CDR2 sequences are SGHTA and FQGNSA. V trimming: 5 bases; J trimming: 3 bases; junction bases outside the gene matches: 6.

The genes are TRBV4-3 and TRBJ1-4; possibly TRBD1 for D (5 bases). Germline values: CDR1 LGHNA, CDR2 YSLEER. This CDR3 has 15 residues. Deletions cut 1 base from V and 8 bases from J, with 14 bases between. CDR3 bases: TGCGCCAGCAGCCAAGGCATCGGGGGTGGAGAAAAACTGTTTTTT. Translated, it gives CASSQGIGGGEKLFF.